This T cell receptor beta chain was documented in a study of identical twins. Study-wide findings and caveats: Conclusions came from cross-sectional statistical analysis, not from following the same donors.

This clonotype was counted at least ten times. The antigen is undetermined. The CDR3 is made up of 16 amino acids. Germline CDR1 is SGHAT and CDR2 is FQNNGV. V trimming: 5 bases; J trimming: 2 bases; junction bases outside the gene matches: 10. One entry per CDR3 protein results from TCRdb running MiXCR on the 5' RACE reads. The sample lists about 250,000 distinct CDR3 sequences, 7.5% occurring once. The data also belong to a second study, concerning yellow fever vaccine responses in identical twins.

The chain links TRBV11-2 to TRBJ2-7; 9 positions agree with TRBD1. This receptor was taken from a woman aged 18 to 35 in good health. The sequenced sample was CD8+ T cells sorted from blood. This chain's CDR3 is CASSKGPGQGPYEQYV. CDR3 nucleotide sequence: TGTGCCAGCAGCAAAGGGCCGGGACAGGGCCCCTACGAGCAGTACGTC.